This T cell receptor (beta chain) was retrieved from a study of cytomegalovirus exposure and HLA in healthy donors. The sample holds a few counts of this clone. No antigen is known for it. The germline V gene encodes CDR1 MNHEY and CDR2 SVGAGI. The V end lost 8 bases, the J end lost 8 bases, and 18 bases lay between the germline ends. The CDR3 has 13 residues. Donors were drawn from the approximately 110-subject validation cohort, separate from the 666-subject first cohort. Overall study results and limits: Diagnosis of cytomegalovirus status made by the classifier reportedly showed high specificity and sensitivity. Specific recognition of CMV antigens was confirmed in vitro for a few chains (all CMV-associated). It was 150 to 200 TCR beta chains that were listed as cytomegalovirus-associated.

Using immunoSEQ multiplex PCR, the repertoire was profiled, and TCRdb retains in-frame clones only, with some absent. The table includes about 190,000 clones, 84% detected once. The TCR was taken from a man between 18 and 29 years old in good health and CMV-seropositive. V usage is TRBV6-5 and J usage is TRBJ1-2; D might be TRBD1 (5 bases). The sequenced sample consisted of PBMCs. The CDR3 DNA follows: TGTGCCAGCCGCTCTCGGGGGATCGAGGGCTACACCTTC. This encodes CASRSRGIEGYTF.